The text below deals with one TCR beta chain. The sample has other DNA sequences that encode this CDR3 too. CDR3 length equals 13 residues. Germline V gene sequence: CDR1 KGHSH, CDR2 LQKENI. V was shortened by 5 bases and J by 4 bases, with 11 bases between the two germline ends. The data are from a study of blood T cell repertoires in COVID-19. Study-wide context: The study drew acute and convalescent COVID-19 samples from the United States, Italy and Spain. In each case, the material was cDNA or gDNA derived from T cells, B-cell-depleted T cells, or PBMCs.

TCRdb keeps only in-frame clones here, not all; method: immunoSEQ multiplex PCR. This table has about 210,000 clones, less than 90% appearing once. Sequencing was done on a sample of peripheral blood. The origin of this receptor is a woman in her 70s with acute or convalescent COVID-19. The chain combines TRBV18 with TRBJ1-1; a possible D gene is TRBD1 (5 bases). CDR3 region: CASSGQGGTEAFF. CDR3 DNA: TGTGCCAGCTCAGGTCAGGGAGGCACTGAAGCTTTCTTT.